This TCR beta chain was sequenced for a study of OX40 agonist ivuxolimab in advanced cancers. Study-level background: It was permissible to have had prior anti-PD-1, anti-PD-L1 or anti-CTLA-4 therapy, and approximately 41% had some. Study-wide findings and caveats: The authors did not determine the antigen specificity of the expanded peripheral T cells.

Worth noting for this clone: Its matching antigen is unknown.

Sequencing was performed with immunoSEQ multiplex PCR; in TCRdb, only in-frame clones are kept and a portion is missing. The data hold about 80,000 clones, with around 94% observed a single time. The CDR3 length is 17 residues. Germline V gene data show CDR1 as SGHTA and CDR2 as FQGNSA. The V gene end was trimmed by 2 bases and the J gene end by 0 bases; junction bases not matched to a gene: 10. Patients were ruled out by autoimmune disease history or systemic immunosuppression. Sampling times: baseline, cycle 4 day 1, cycle 7 day 1. Sample: CD4+ or CD8+ T cells sorted from blood, taken in a trial of the OX40 agonist ivuxolimab. The sequence derives from an adult with an advanced solid tumor such as melanoma, head and neck, liver or kidney cancer. The gene calls are TRBV7-2 and TRBJ2-7; TRBD2 agrees at 7 bases. This CDR3 reads CASSLFDGRSLSYEQYF. The CDR3 DNA follows: TGTGCCAGCAGCTTATTCGACGGGAGGTCTCTCTCCTACGAGCAGTACTTC. The variable domain in full, with the rest retrieved from reference TRBV7-2 and TRBJ2-7, is GAGVSQSPSNKVTEKGKDVELRCDPISGHTALYWYRQSLGQGLEFLIYFQGNSAPDKSGLPSDRFSAERTGGSVSTLTIQRTQQEDSAVYLCASSLFDGRSLSYEQYFGPGTRLTVT.